The clone carrying this T cell receptor (beta chain) has a count of ten or more. Its antigen is not identified. The data are from a study of response to subunit inactivated influenza vaccine. Whole-study findings and limits: The authors proposed limited new T cell recruitment per seasonal influenza vaccination.

Trimming stripped 2 bases from V and 9 bases from J, with 8 bases between. Germline V gene lookup returns CDR1 MDHEN and CDR2 SYDVKM. The CDR3 has 11 amino acids. TCRdb recomputed calls from the RT-PCR reads with MiXCR, one row per CDR3 protein. Among 530,000 or so distinct CDR3 sequences listed, less than 15% were seen once. The sample consisted of PBMCs from blood, taken less than 13 days after vaccination. The origin of this receptor is a man aged 50 to 59 who received an inactivated influenza vaccine. This chain links TRBV28 with TRBJ2-7; D gene unclear. CDR3 bases: TGTGCCAGCAGTTTAGGCCAGCGGCAGTACTTC. Amino acids: CASSLGQRQYF.